This TCR beta chain was captured in a study of T cell changes during pregnancy in multiple sclerosis. Sequencing used immunoSEQ multiplex PCR; TCRdb keeps in-frame clones, though not all of them. The repertoire holds roughly 100,000 clones, with about 90% as singletons. The table lists this clone with a count of one. The receptor was isolated from a female donor with multiple sclerosis, enrolled in a pregnancy study. Sequenced here: peripheral blood, sampled after pregnancy.

CDR3 protein: CASRPTGDYNQPQHF. In DNA, the CDR3 is TGTGCCAGCAGACCTACAGGGGATTACAATCAGCCCCAGCATTTT. J is TRBJ1-5 and V is TRBV5-5; 7 nucleotides match TRBD1. V shed 5 bases and J 3 bases; nucleotides not matched to a gene: 8. Germline values: CDR1 SGHKS, CDR2 YYEKEE (reference sequence). This CDR3 has 15 amino acids.